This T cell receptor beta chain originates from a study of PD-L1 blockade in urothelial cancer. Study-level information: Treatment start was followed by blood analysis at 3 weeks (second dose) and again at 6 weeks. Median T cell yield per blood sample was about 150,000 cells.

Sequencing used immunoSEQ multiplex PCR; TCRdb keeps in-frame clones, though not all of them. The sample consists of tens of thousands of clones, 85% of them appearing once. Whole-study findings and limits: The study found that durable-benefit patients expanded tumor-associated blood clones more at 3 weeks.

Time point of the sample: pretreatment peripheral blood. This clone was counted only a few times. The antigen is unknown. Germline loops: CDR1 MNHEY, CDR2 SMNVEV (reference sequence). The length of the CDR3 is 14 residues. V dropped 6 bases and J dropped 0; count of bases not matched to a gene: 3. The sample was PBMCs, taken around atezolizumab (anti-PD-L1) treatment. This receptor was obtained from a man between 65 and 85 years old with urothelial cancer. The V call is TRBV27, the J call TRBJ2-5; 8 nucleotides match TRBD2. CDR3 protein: CASSPTSDQETQYF. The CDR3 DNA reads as TGTGCCAGCAGCCCGACTAGCGACCAAGAGACCCAGTACTTC.